The sequence of this T cell receptor beta chain was determined in a study of T cell responses to AZD1222 COVID-19 vaccine. The germline gives CDR1 MNHEY, CDR2 SVGAGI. V was pared by 6 bases and J by 0 bases, with 1 base of the junction left unmatched. The length of the CDR3 is 15 residues. Broader study findings: The peak T cell response came first, and repertoires were sampled only after it. Two doses of AZD1222 preceded a rise in Spike-specific TCR breadth and depth.

Here immunoSEQ multiplex PCR was the method, and the copy in TCRdb shows in-frame clones only, minus some. Here the sample spans about 150,000 clones, more than 75% being singletons. In regard to this clone: No antigen is known for it.

This sample comprised peripheral blood, obtained on day 0 of MenACWY control vaccination. The V gene is TRBV6-5, the J gene TRBJ1-6, with TRBD1 matching 8 bases. The sequence came from an adult in good health. The CDR3 DNA follows: TGTGCCAGCAGCGACAGGGGCTCCTATAATTCACCCCTCCACTTT. Residues: CASSDRGSYNSPLHF.